The 28 T cell receptor beta chains below all came from one sample that was sequenced in a study of T cell changes during pregnancy in multiple sclerosis. Sequencing was performed with immunoSEQ multiplex PCR; in TCRdb, only in-frame clones are kept and a portion is missing. This sample has tens of thousands of clones, with over 85% found just once. This material consisted of CD4+ T cells from peripheral blood mononuclear cells, taken before pregnancy. The origin of the receptors is a female donor with multiple sclerosis, enrolled in a pregnancy study.

The chain uses TRBV28 and TRBJ1-2, with D perhaps matching TRBD1 (5 bases). This CDR3 has 12 amino acids. Germline CDR1 is MDHEN and CDR2 is SYDVKM. Trimming took off 9 bases at V and 6 bases at J, with 14 bases between the two ends. CDR3 sequence: CASQAGLDGYTF. Here the CDR3 DNA reads TGTGCCAGTCAAGCGGGACTAGATGGCTACACCTTC.

This clone occurred once. The V and J genes are TRBV6-5 and TRBJ2-7, with 12 bases lining up with TRBD1. Trimming at V came to 6 bases and at J to 5 bases, leaving 5 bases not matched to a gene. This CDR3 spans 14 amino acids. Germline V gene lookup returns CDR1 MNHEY and CDR2 SVGAGI. Here the CDR3 reads CASRGTGGHHEQYF. The CDR3 DNA reads TGTGCCAGCAGGGGGACAGGGGGCCACCACGAGCAGTACTTC.

This sequence joins TRBV5-4 and TRBJ2-1, with 9 nucleotides matching TRBD2. CDR1 is SGHNT, CDR2 YYREEE, per germline (reference sequence). Germline trimming cut 2 bases from V and 7 bases from J; bases unmatched to any gene: 10. The CDR3 contains 16 residues. The CDR3, as DNA: TGTGCCAGCAGCTTCCCCTCTATGAGCGGGAGGAATGAGCAGTTCTTC. Translating gives CASSFPSMSGRNEQFF.

The chain carries TRBV5-1 and TRBJ2-5, with no clear D. The germline V gene encodes CDR1 SGHRS and CDR2 YFSETQ. This CDR3 region has 14 residues. Trimming removed 0 bases at V and 4 bases at J, with 10 bases between. CDR3 loop: CASSLGLLGETQYF. The CDR3 nucleotides read TGCGCCAGCAGCTTGGGACTTCTTGGAGAGACCCAGTACTTC.

The chain joins TRBV6-5 to TRBJ1-6, with 7 nucleotides matching TRBD1. In germline, CDR1 is MNHEY, CDR2 SVGAGI. With 7 bases clipped from V and 7 bases from J, the junction kept 7 bases outside the gene matches. The CDR3 totals 14 residues. This CDR3 reads CASTYGDSNSPLHF. CDR3 DNA sequence: TGTGCCAGCACCTACGGGGACAGCAATTCACCCCTCCACTTT.

The genes are TRBV9 and TRBJ2-2, with D possibly being TRBD2 (5 bases). In germline, CDR1 is SGDLS, CDR2 YYNGEE. The V and J ends lost 2 bases and 3 bases respectively, with 8 bases between them. The CDR3 has 14 residues. CDR3 sequence (DNA): TGTGCCAGCAGCGTCGAGCGGTACACCGGGGAGCTGTTTTTT. This encodes CASSVERYTGELFF.

The chain combines TRBV5-1 with TRBJ2-1; 9 positions match TRBD1. CDR3 length: 14 residues. Germline loops: CDR1 SGHRS, CDR2 YFSETQ. The V and J ends lost 3 bases and 6 bases, in that order; junction bases with no gene match: 4. The CDR3 DNA reads as TGCGCCAGCAGCTCGGGACAGGGCGTCAATGAGCAGTTCTTC. This gives the protein CASSSGQGVNEQFF.

The rearrangement joins TRBV5-1 to TRBJ1-3; possible D gene TRBD1, 5 bases. The CDR3 length is 17 residues. The ends were cut back, 3 bases at V and 0 bases at J, with 16 bases in the middle. Germline V lookup: CDR1 SGHRS, CDR2 YFSETQ. CDR3: CASSSLSGIRSGNTIYF. CDR3 nucleotides: TGCGCCAGCAGCTCCTTATCAGGGATCCGCTCTGGAAACACCATATATTTT.

This chain uses TRBV6-5 with TRBJ2-5, with 12 bases lining up with TRBD2. J lost 5 bases, V lost 2 bases, and 3 bases had no gene match. The CDR3 has 15 amino acids. CDR1 is MNHEY and CDR2 is SVGAGI in the germline V gene. The CDR3 region has the DNA TGTGCCAGCAGTTACGGACTAGCGGGAAGTGAGACCCAGTACTTC. Its translation is CASSYGLAGSETQYF.

This clone was seen only a few times. The genes are TRBV7-8 and TRBJ1-2; D remains unclear. Trimming shortened V by 5 bases and J by 4 bases, and 23 bases separated the two germline ends. The germline CDR1 and CDR2 sequences are SGHVS and FQNEAQ. The CDR3 sequence is 17 residues long. CDR3: CASSPTLRLLPSYGYTF. In DNA, the CDR3 is TGTGCCAGCAGCCCGACGCTTAGACTGCTACCCTCCTATGGCTACACCTTC.

The chain uses TRBV9 and TRBJ2-7, with TRBD1 identical over 9 bases. V was pared by 4 bases and J by 2 bases, with 7 bases of the junction left unmatched. Germline CDR1 and CDR2: SGDLS and YYNGEE. The CDR3 covers 15 residues. As DNA, the CDR3 is TGTGCCAGCAGCTTCAGACAGGGGGTTACCTACGAGCAGTACTTC. It is translated as CASSFRQGVTYEQYF.

This rearrangement joins TRBV6-1 to TRBJ1-1; D ambiguous. Trimming removed 6 bases at V and 1 base at J, with 9 bases between. CDR1 and CDR2 (germline): MNHNS, SASEGT. CDR3 length: 13 residues. CDR3 DNA: TGTGCCAGCAGGGCGGCGGGGAACACTGAAGCTTTCTTT. Protein: CASRAAGNTEAFF.

The CDR3 DNA sequence: TGTGCCAGCTCACCACCCGGGGGGTCTGAACAGCCCCAGCATTTT. It specifies CASSPPGGSEQPQHF. The chain recombines TRBV18 with TRBJ1-5; D might be TRBD1 (5 bases). Per germline, CDR1 KGHSH and CDR2 LQKENI. V dropped 0 bases and J dropped 7 bases, with 13 bases sitting between them. This CDR3 comprises 15 residues.

The chain links TRBV28 to TRBJ2-5; unclear D gene. Germline CDR1 is MDHEN and CDR2 is SYDVKM. The CDR3 consists of 13 residues. V shed 6 bases and J shed 5 bases, with 13 bases lying between them. CDR3 in DNA: TGTGCCAGCAGGGCCGTAGTCGGGGAGACCCAGTACTTC. Protein sequence: CASRAVVGETQYF.

This chain joins TRBV7-2 and TRBJ2-7; 7 nucleotides align to TRBD2. CDR1 SGHTA and CDR2 FQGNSA come from the germline V gene. This CDR3 has 14 amino acids. Trimming at V came to 1 base and at J to 4 bases, leaving 4 bases not matched to a gene. The CDR3 DNA reads TGTGCCAGCAGCTTAGTTGGGCGGGGGTACGAGCAGTACTTC. This encodes CASSLVGRGYEQYF.

V is TRBV5-5 and J is TRBJ1-2; D not certain. CDR1 and CDR2 (germline): SGHKS, YYEKEE (reference sequence). V lost 4 bases to trimming and J lost 2 bases, with 15 bases between them. The CDR3 has 15 residues. The CDR3 here is CASSSGLTVNYGYTF. The CDR3 nucleotides are TGTGCCAGCAGCAGCGGACTGACCGTAAACTATGGCTACACCTTC.

V and J are TRBV2 and TRBJ1-2; the match to TRBD1 covers 9 bases. The V segment lost 9 bases and the J segment 4 bases; nucleotides outside the gene matches: 6. Germline V gene data show CDR1 as SNHLY and CDR2 as FYNNEI. The length of the CDR3 is 13 residues. CDR3 amino acids: CARRTGEVYGYTF. CDR3 DNA: TGTGCCAGGAGGACAGGGGAGGTCTATGGCTACACCTTC.

V is TRBV27 and J is TRBJ1-6; 9 positions agree with TRBD1. Trimming took 8 bases from V and 10 from J; bases not matched to a gene: 12. This CDR3 has 15 amino acids. Looked up from germline, CDR1 is MNHEY and CDR2 is SMNVEV (reference sequence). Here the CDR3 DNA reads TGTGCCAGCCGGAAACAGGGGGCATCGGGGTCACCCCTCCACTTT. It encodes CASRKQGASGSPLHF.

The rearrangement links TRBV29-1 to TRBJ2-1; 7 bases map to TRBD2. CDR1 and CDR2 from the germline V gene are SQVTM and ANQGSEA. This CDR3 region has 14 residues. V lost 3 bases, J lost 4 bases, and 6 bases stayed unmatched. CDR3 in amino acids: CSVDQSGAYNEQFF. Here the CDR3 DNA reads TGCAGCGTTGATCAGAGCGGGGCTTACAATGAGCAGTTCTTC.

The chain uses TRBV21-1 and TRBJ2-3; the tabulated D call, TRBD2, remains unverified against the DNA. TRBV21-1 is assigned pseudogene status. CDR3 length: 17 residues. Here the CDR3 reads CASSNGLAGVCTDTQYF. CDR3 sequence (DNA): TGTGCCAGCAGCAATGGACTAGCGGGGGTGTGCACAGATACGCAGTATTTT.

The chain has TRBV30 and TRBJ2-3; 10 positions match TRBD2. The V and J ends lost 3 bases and 2 bases, in that order; junction bases with no gene match: 2. The germline V gene has CDR1 GTSNPN and CDR2 SVGIG (reference sequence). The CDR3 totals 14 residues. This CDR3 is CAWRLAGYTDTQYF. The CDR3, as DNA: TGTGCCTGGAGACTAGCGGGGTACACAGATACGCAGTATTTT.

This chain connects TRBV28 to TRBJ2-5; the match to TRBD2 covers 16 bases. This CDR3 has 17 amino acids. Trimming cost V 5 bases and J 5 bases; bases outside gene matches: 8. Germline loops: CDR1 MDHEN, CDR2 SYDVKM. CDR3: CASSPGTSGGATETQYF. CDR3 DNA sequence: TGTGCCAGCAGTCCGGGGACTAGCGGGGGGGCCACGGAGACCCAGTACTTC.

The chain joins TRBV6-1 to TRBJ1-4, with 8 bases lining up with TRBD1. Germline V CDR1 and CDR2: MNHNS, SASEGT. This CDR3 is 15 amino acids long. The trim removed 8 bases at V and 8 bases at J, leaving 13 bases unmatched. CDR3 in amino acids: CASSRAGQGDEKLFF. The CDR3 coding sequence is TGTGCCAGCTCTCGGGCTGGACAGGGAGACGAAAAACTGTTTTTT.

This clone has just one count. The chain has TRBV30 and TRBJ2-2, with TRBD1 identical over 7 bases. With 8 bases clipped from V and 1 base from J, the junction kept 1 base outside the gene matches. The CDR3 covers 12 residues. CDR1 and CDR2 (germline): GTSNPN, SVGIG (reference sequence). CDR3 nucleotides: TGTGCCCGGACAGGGAACACCGGGGAGCTGTTTTTT. Translated, it gives CARTGNTGELFF.

The chain has TRBV27 and TRBJ2-1; TRBD2 aligns across 7 bases. V gave up 5 bases and J gave up 3 bases; unmatched junction bases: 10. This CDR3 region has 16 residues. Germline V gene sequence: CDR1 MNHEY, CDR2 SMNVEV (reference sequence). CDR3 sequence: CASSPWGGRVYNEQFF. CDR3 DNA sequence: TGTGCCAGCAGTCCATGGGGTGGGAGGGTCTACAATGAGCAGTTCTTC.

The chain has TRBV7-2 and TRBJ2-7; 7 nucleotides align to TRBD1. V lost 1 base to trimming and J lost 0 bases; unmatched junction nucleotides: 3. Germline loops: CDR1 SGHTA, CDR2 FQGNSA. The CDR3 has 15 amino acids. CDR3 in amino acids: CASSLEDRFSYEQYF. The CDR3 DNA sequence: TGTGCCAGCAGCTTAGAGGACAGGTTCTCCTACGAGCAGTACTTC.

The chain joins TRBV4-2 to TRBJ1-1; D gene uncertain. Germline V gene sequence: CDR1 LGHNA, CDR2 YNFKEQ. V was pared by 0 bases and J by 4 bases, with 12 bases between. The CDR3 contains 15 residues. In nucleotides, the CDR3 is TGTGCCAGCAGCCAAGAAGTCTGGGAGGCCACTGAAGCTTTCTTT. Its protein product is CASSQEVWEATEAFF.

This clone has just a few counts. This chain joins TRBV6-5 and TRBJ2-7; possible D gene TRBD1, 6 bases. V lost 0 bases and J 3 bases, leaving 12 bases between the germline ends. CDR1 is MNHEY, CDR2 SVGAGI, per germline. This CDR3 has 15 residues. CDR3 loop: CASSYSGTRIYEQYF. The CDR3 nucleotides read TGTGCCAGCAGTTACTCCGGGACACGAATCTACGAGCAGTACTTC.